The entry below describes one T cell receptor beta chain. What it recognizes is unknown. This entry comes from a study of T cells in Graves' hyperthyroidism and ophthalmopathy. Study in general: Peripheral blood specimens were obtained at initial diagnosis, prior to any treatment. Whole-study results and caveats: Among thyroid clonotypes expanded above 0.001, most also appeared in blood.

Participants, patients aged 18 to 65, had newly diagnosed hyperthyroidism with a duration under 2 months. RNA transcripts served as the template for amplifying TCR beta CDR3 regions. The HTBI primer set was used in a first-round RT-PCR of the TCR CDR3. TCRdb reprocessed the multiplex PCR reads via MiXCR and lists one record per CDR3 protein. This table has approximately 530,000 distinct CDR3 sequences, over 15% appearing once. V gave up 2 bases and J gave up 5 bases, with 13 bases separating them. This CDR3 comprises 14 residues. CDR1 and CDR2 (germline): SGHVS, FQNEAQ. This chain links TRBV7-8 with TRBJ2-7; D call uncertain. This sequence originates from a woman younger than 30 with Graves' hyperthyroidism. Specimen: blood. The CDR3 is CASSLSPKDHEQYF. DNA for the CDR3: TGTGCCAGCAGCTTAAGTCCCAAGGACCACGAGCAGTACTTC.